One T cell receptor beta chain is described in this entry. Its antigen is not known. V lost 2 bases to trimming and J lost 2 bases; unmatched junction nucleotides: 8. Germline V CDR1 and CDR2: KGHSH, LQKENI. The CDR3 runs to 17 residues. The data were obtained in a study of T cells in localized non-small cell lung cancer. The table came from immunoSEQ multiplex PCR; TCRdb's copy has only in-frame clones and leaves some out. The sample contains around 79,000 clones, around 82% of which appear only once. Notes on the study in general: Uninvolved adjacent lung, not tumor, had the highest T cell clonality. An association was observed between higher blood T cell density and longer overall survival.

This TCR came from a man aged 35 to 69 with stage II squamous cell lung carcinoma. Specimen: PBMCs, collected before any cancer treatment. The rearrangement uses TRBV18 and TRBJ2-7; 11 nucleotides agree with TRBD1. In nucleotides, the CDR3 is TGTGCCAGCTCACCAAGGAAGGGGACAGGGGGGACCTACGAGCAGTACTTC. This sequence encodes CASSPRKGTGGTYEQYF. The full variable domain, its missing parts supplied by reference TRBV18 and TRBJ2-7, is NAGVMQNPRHLVRRRGQEARLRCSPMKGHSHVYWYRQLPEEGLKFMVYLQKENIIDESGMPKERFSAEFPKEGPSILRIQQVVRGDSAAYFCASSPRKGTGGTYEQYFGPGTRLTVT.